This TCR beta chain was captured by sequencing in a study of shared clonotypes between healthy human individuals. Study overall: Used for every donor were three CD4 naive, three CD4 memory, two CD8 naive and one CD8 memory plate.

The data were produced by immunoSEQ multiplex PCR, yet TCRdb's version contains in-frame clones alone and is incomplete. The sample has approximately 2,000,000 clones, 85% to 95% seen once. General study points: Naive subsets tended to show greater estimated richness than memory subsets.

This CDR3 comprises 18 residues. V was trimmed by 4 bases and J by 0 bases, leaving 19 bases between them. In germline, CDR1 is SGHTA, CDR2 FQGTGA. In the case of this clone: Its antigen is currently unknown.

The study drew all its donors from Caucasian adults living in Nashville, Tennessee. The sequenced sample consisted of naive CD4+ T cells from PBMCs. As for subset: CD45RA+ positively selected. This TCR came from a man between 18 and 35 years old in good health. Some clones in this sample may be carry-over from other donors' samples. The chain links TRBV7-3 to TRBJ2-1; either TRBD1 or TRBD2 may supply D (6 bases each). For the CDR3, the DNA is TGTGCCAGCAGCTCCCCCAGGGCGGGGACAAGCTCCTACAATGAGCAGTTCTTC. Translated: CASSSPRAGTSSYNEQFF.